The T cell receptor beta chain described here comes from a study of blood T cell repertoires in COVID-19. Germline-derived CDR1 and CDR2 are DFQATT and SNEGSKA (reference sequence). The CDR3 loop spans 11 amino acids. V lost 5 bases to trimming and J lost 8 bases; unmatched junction nucleotides: 1. Assay used: immunoSEQ multiplex PCR; TCRdb lists only in-frame clones, some missing. The data show about 190,000 clones, approximately 84% seen once. Sequenced: PBMCs or T cells enriched from blood (not recorded which). The rearrangement links TRBV20-1 to TRBJ2-4, with TRBD2 matching 9 bases. This TCR derives from a woman younger than 45 who had recovered from COVID-19. CDR3: CSAAGGDIQYF. CDR3 sequence (DNA): TGCAGTGCTGCGGGAGGGGACATTCAGTACTTC.